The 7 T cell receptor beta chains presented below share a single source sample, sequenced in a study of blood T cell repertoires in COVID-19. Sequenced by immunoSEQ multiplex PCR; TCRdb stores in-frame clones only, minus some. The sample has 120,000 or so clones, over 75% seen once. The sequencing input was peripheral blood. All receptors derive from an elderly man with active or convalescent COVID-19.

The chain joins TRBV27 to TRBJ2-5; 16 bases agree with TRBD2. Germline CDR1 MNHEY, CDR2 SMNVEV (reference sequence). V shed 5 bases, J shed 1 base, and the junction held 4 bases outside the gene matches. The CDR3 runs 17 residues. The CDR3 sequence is CASSPGTSGRAQETQYF. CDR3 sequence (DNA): TGTGCCAGCAGTCCTGGGACTAGCGGGAGGGCCCAAGAGACCCAGTACTTC.

As DNA, the CDR3 is TGTGCCAGCAGCTTGACGGGAGGGGACTACGAGCAGTACTTC. Translation: CASSLTGGDYEQYF. This chain joins TRBV5-4 and TRBJ2-7; 8 positions match TRBD2. Germline V lookup: CDR1 SGHNT, CDR2 YYREEE (reference sequence). V shed 1 base, J shed 3 bases, and the junction held 3 bases outside the gene matches. The CDR3 spans 14 residues.

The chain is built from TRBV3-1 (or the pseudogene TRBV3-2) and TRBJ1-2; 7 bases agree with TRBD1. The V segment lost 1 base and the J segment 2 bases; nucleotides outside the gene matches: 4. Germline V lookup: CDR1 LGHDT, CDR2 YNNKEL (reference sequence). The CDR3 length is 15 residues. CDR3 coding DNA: TGTGCCAGCAGCCAAGGGGACAGTCTCAACTATGGCTACACCTTC. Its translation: CASSQGDSLNYGYTF.

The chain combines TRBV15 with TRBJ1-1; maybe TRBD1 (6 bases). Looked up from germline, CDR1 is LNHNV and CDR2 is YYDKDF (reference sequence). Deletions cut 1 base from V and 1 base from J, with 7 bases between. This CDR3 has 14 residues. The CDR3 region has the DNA TGTGCCACCAGCAGAGCCAGGGGGAACACTGAAGCTTTCTTT. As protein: CATSRARGNTEAFF.

In nucleotides, the CDR3 is TGTGCCAGCAGCCACCTAGGCTTGGGGACAGCCTACGAGCAGTACTTC. Its translation: CASSHLGLGTAYEQYF. The chain is built from TRBV7-2 and TRBJ2-7; 7 bases are a match to TRBD1. CDR3 size: 16 residues. V lost 5 bases and J lost 2; bases outside the gene matches: 12. Germline values: CDR1 SGHTA, CDR2 FQGNSA.

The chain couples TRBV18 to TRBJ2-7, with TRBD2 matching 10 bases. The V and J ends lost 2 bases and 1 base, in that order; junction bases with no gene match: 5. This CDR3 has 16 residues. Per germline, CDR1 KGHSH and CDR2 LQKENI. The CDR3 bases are TGTGCCAGCTCACCAGTAGGACTAGCGGTTTCCTACGAGCAGTACTTC. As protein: CASSPVGLAVSYEQYF.

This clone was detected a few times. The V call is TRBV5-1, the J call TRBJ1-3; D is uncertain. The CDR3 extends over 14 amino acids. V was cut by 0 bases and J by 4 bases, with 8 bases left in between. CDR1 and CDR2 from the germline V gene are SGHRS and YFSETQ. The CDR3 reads CASSLVLGGNTIYF. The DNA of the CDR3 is TGCGCCAGCAGCTTGGTCCTGGGCGGAAACACCATATATTTT.